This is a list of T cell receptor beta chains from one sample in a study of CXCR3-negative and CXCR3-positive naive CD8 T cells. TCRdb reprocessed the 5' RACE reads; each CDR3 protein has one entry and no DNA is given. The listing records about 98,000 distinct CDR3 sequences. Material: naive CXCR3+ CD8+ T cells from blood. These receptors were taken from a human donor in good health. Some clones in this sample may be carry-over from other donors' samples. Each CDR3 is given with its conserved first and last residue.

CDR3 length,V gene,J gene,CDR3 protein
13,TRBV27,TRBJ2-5,CASRPPLQETQYF
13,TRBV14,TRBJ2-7,CASSPYARDRKYF
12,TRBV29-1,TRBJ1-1,CSVPLRGAEAFF
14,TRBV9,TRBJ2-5,CASSLTGLQETQYF
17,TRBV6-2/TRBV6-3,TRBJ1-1,CASSPLVAGGSGSEAFF
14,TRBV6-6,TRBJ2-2,CASSYPVETGELFF
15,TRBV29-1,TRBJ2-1,CSVEPGQHSYNEQFF
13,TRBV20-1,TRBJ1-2,CSAGYPQGSRYTF
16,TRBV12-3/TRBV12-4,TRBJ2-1,CASSLYGFREYNEQFF
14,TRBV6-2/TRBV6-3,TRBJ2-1,CASTTYGAINEQFF
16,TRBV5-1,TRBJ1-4,CASSTHRGRSNEKLFF